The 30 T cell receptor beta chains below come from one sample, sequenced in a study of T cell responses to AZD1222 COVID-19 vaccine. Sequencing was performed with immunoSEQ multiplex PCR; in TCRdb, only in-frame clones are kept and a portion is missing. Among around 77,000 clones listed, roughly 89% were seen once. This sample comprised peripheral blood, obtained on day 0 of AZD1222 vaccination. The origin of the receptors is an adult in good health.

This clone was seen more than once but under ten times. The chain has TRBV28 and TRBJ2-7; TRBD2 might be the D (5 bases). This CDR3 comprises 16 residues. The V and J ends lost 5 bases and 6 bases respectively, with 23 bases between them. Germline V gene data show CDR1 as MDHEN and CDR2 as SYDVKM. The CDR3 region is CASSPRTGRVRREQYF. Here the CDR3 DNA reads TGTGCCAGCAGTCCACGGACTGGACGGGTTCGTCGCGAGCAGTACTTC. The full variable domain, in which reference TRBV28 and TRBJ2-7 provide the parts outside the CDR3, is DVKVTQSSRYLVKRTGEKVFLECVQDMDHENMFWYRQDPGLGLRLIYFSYDVKMKEKGDIPEGYSVSREKKERFSLILESASTNQTSMYLCASSPRTGRVRREQYFGPGTRLTVT.

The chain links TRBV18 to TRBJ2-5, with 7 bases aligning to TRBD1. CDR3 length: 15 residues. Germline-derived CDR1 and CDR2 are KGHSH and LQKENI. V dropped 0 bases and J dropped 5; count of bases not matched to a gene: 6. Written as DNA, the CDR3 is TGTGCCAGCTCACCACCGATAGGGGGCCGGGAGACCCAGTACTTC. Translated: CASSPPIGGRETQYF. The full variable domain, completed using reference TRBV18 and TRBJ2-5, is NAGVMQNPRHLVRRRGQEARLRCSPMKGHSHVYWYRQLPEEGLKFMVYLQKENIIDESGMPKERFSAEFPKEGPSILRIQQVVRGDSAAYFCASSPPIGGRETQYFGPGTRLLVL.

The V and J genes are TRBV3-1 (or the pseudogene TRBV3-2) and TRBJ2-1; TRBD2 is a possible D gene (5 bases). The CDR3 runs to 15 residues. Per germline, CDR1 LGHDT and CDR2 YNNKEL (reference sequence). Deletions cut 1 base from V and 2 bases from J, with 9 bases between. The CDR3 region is CASSQAGKAYNEQFF. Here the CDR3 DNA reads TGTGCCAGCAGCCAAGCGGGGAAGGCCTACAATGAGCAGTTCTTC.

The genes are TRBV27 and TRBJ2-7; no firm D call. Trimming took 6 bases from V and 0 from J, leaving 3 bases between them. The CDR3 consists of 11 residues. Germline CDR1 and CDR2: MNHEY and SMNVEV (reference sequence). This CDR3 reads CASRNSYEQYF. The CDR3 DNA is TGTGCCAGCAGAAACTCCTACGAGCAGTACTTC.

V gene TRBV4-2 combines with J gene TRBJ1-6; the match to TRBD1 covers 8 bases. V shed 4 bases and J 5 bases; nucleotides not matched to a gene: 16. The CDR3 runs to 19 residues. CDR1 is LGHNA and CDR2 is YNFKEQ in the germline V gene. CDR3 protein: CASSPGGLKQVGDNSPLHF. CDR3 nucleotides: TGTGCCAGCAGCCCAGGGGGCCTTAAGCAGGTGGGAGATAATTCACCCCTCCACTTT.

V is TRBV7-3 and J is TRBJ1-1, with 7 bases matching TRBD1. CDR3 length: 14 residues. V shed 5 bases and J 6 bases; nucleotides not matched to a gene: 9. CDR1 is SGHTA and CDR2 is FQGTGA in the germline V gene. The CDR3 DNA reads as TGTGCCAGCAGCCGATCCGACAGGGAACCTGAAGCTTTCTTT. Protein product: CASSRSDREPEAFF. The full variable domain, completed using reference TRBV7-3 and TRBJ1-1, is GAGVSQTPSNKVTEKGKYVELRCDPISGHTALYWYRQSLGQGPEFLIYFQGTGAADDSGLPNDRFFAVRPEGSVSTLKIQRTERGDSAVYLCASSRSDREPEAFFGQGTRLTVV.

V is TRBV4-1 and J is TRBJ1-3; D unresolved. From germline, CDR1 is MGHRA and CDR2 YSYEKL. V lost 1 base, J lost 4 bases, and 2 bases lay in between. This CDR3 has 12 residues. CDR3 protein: CASSQAGNTIYF. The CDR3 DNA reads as TGCGCCAGCAGCCAAGCAGGAAACACCATATATTTT.

The DNA for the CDR3 is TGTGCCAGCAGCTTGGAGGGGACCGTCACCTTATACGAGCAGTACTTC. Amino acid sequence: CASSLEGTVTLYEQYF. V is TRBV5-6 and J is TRBJ2-7; D may be TRBD1 or TRBD2 (5 bases each). Trimming took off 0 bases at V and 4 bases at J, with 17 bases between the two ends. The length of the CDR3 is 16 residues. Germline assignment: CDR1 SGHDT and CDR2 YYEEEE.

CDR3 residues: CASSEAGGGNEQFF. The CDR3 nucleotides read TGTGCCAGCAGTGAGGCGGGGGGAGGCAATGAGCAGTTCTTC. This sequence joins TRBV2 and TRBJ2-1, with 8 bases lining up with TRBD2. This CDR3 has 14 amino acids. Per germline, CDR1 SNHLY and CDR2 FYNNEI. Germline trimming cut 3 bases from V and 6 bases from J; bases unmatched to any gene: 4.

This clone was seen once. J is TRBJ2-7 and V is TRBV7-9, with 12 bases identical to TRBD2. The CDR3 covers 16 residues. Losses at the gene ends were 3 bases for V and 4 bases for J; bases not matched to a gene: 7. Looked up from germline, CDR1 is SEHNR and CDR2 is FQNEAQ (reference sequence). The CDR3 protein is CASSFRLAGEGYEQYF. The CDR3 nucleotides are TGTGCCAGCAGCTTTCGACTAGCGGGAGAGGGGTACGAGCAGTACTTC.

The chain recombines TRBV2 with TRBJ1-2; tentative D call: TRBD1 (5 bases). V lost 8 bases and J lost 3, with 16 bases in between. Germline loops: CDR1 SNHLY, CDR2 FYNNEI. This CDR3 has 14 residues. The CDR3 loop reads CASRSEGRYYGYTF. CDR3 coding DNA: TGTGCCAGCCGGAGCGAGGGACGCTACTATGGCTACACCTTC.

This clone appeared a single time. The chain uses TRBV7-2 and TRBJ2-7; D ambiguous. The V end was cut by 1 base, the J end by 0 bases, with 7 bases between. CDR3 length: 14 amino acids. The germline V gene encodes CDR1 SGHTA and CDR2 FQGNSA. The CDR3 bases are TGTGCCAGCAGCTTAGGCCATAGCTCCTACGAGCAGTACTTC. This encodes CASSLGHSSYEQYF.

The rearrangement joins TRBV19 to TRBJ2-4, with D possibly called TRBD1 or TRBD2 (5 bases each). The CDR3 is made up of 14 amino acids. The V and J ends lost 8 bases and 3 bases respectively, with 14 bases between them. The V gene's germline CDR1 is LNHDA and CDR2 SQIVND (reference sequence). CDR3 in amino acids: CASGLWGSKNIQYF. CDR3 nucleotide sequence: TGTGCCAGTGGACTTTGGGGGAGCAAAAACATTCAGTACTTC.

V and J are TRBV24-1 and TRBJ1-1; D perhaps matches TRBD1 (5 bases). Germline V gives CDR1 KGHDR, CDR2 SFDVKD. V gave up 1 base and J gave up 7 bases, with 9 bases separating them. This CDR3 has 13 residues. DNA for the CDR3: TGTGCCACCAGTGATTTTGGCAGGGATGAAGCTTTCTTT. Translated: CATSDFGRDEAFF.

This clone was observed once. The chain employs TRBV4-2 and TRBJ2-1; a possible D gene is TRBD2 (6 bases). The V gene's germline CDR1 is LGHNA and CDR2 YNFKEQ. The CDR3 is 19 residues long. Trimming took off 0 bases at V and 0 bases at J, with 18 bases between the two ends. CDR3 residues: CASSQDGYGGASSYNEQFF. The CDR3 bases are TGTGCCAGCAGCCAAGATGGGTACGGCGGGGCGAGCTCCTACAATGAGCAGTTCTTC.

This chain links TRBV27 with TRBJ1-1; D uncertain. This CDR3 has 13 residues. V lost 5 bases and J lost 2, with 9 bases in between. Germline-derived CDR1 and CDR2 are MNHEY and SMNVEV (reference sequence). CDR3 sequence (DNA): TGTGCCAGCAGTCCGAACAGTAACACTGAAGCTTTCTTT. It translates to CASSPNSNTEAFF.

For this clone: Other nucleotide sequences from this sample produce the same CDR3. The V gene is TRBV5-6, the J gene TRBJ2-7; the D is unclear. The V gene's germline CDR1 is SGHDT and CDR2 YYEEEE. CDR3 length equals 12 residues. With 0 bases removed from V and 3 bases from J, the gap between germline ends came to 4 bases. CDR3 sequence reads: CASSLDNYEQYF. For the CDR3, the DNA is TGTGCCAGCAGCTTGGACAACTACGAGCAGTACTTC. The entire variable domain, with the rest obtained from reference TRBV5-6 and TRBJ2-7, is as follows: DAGVTQSPTHLIKTRGQQVTLRCSPKSGHDTVSWYQQALGQGPQFIFQYYEEEERQRGNFPDRFSGHQFPNYSSELNVNALLLGDSALYLCASSLDNYEQYFGPGTRLTVT.

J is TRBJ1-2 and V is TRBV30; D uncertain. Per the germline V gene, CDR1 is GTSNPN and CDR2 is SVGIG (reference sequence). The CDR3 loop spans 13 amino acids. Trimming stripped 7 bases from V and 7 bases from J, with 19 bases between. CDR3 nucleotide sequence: TGTGCCTCGAGGGCCGTGGGTAGTGGTGGCTACACCTTC. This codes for CASRAVGSGGYTF.

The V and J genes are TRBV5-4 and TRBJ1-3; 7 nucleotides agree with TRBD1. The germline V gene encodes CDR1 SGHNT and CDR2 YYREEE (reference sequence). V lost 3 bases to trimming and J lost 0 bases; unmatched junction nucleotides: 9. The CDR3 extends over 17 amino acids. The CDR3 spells CASSYAGGQNSGNTIYF. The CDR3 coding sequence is TGTGCCAGCAGCTATGCAGGGGGTCAGAACTCTGGAAACACCATATATTTT.

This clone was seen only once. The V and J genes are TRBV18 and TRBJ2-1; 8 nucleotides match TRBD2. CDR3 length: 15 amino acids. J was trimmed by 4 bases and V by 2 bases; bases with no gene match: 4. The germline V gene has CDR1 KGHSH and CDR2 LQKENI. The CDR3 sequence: CASSPTTSGYNEQFF. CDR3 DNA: TGTGCCAGCTCACCAACCACTAGCGGATACAATGAGCAGTTCTTC.

CDR3 protein: CASSLGGLAGDEQYF. Written as DNA, the CDR3 is TGTGCCAGCAGCTTAGGGGGACTAGCGGGTGACGAGCAGTACTTC. The J gene is TRBJ2-7, the V gene TRBV11-2; 12 bases are shared with TRBD2. The V and J ends lost 1 base and 5 bases, in that order; junction bases with no gene match: 3. The CDR3 totals 15 residues. Looked up from germline, CDR1 is SGHAT and CDR2 is FQNNGV.

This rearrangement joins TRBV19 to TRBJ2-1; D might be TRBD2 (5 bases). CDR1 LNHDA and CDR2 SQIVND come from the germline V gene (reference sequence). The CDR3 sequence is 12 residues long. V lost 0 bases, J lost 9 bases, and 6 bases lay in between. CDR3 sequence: CASSIERAEQFF. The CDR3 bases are TGTGCCAGTAGTATAGAGAGGGCTGAGCAGTTCTTC.

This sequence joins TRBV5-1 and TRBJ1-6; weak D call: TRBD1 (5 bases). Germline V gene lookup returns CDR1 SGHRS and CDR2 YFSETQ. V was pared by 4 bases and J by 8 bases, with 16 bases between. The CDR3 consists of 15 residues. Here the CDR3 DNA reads TGCGCCAGCAGCCAGGACACAAGGGGAGATTCACCCCTCCACTTT. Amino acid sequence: CASSQDTRGDSPLHF.

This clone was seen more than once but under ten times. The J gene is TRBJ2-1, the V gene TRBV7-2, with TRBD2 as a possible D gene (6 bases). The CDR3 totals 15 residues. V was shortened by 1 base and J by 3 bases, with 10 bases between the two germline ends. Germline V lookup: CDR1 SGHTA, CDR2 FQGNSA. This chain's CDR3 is CASSLVAGRYNEQFF. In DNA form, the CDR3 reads TGTGCCAGCAGCTTAGTCGCGGGGCGCTACAATGAGCAGTTCTTC.

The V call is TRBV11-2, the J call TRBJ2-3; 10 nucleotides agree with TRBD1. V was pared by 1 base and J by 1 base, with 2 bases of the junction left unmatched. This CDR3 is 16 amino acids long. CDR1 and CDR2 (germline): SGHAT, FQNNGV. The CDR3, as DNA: TGTGCCAGCAGCTTAGGTGGGACAGGGGGCACAGATACGCAGTATTTT. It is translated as CASSLGGTGGTDTQYF.

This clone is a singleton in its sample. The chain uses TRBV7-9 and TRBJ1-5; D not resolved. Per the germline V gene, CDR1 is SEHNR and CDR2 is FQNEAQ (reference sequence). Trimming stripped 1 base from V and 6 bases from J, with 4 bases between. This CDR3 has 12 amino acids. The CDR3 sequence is CASSLDVQPQHF. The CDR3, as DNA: TGTGCCAGCAGCTTAGACGTTCAGCCCCAGCATTTT.

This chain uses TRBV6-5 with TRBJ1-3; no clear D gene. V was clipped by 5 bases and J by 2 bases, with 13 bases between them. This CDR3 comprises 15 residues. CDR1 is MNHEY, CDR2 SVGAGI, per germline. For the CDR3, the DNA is TGTGCCAGCAGTAGACACGGTTTAGCTGGAAACACCATATATTTT. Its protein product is CASSRHGLAGNTIYF.

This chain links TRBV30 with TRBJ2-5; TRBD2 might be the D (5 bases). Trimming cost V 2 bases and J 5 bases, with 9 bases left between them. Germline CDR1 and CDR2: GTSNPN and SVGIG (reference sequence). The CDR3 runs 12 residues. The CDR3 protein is CAWSTRAETQYF. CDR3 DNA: TGTGCCTGGAGTACGCGGGCGGAGACCCAGTACTTC.

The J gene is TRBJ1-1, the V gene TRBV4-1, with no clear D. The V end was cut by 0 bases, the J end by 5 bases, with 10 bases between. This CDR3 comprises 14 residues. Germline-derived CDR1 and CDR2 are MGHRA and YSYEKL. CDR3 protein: CASSQERRRTEAFF. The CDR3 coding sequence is TGCGCCAGCAGCCAAGAGAGGCGGAGGACTGAAGCTTTCTTT.

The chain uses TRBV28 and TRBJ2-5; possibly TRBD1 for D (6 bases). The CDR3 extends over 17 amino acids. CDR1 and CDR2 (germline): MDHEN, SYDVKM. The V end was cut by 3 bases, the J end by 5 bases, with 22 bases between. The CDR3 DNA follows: TGTGCCAGCAGTTTTTTGGGGGCACTACCGGCAAGCGAGACCCAGTACTTC. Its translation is CASSFLGALPASETQYF. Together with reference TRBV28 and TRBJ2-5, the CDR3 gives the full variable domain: DVKVTQSSRYLVKRTGEKVFLECVQDMDHENMFWYRQDPGLGLRLIYFSYDVKMKEKGDIPEGYSVSREKKERFSLILESASTNQTSMYLCASSFLGALPASETQYFGPGTRLLVL.